Reported below is one TCR beta chain. This clone was counted only a few times. Its antigen is not yet known. Per-base qualities were not stored, and no clone one base away is much larger. The entry originates in a study of blood T cell repertoires in COVID-19 (dated by TCRdb to 2018 to 2020). Regarding the research as a whole: Samples covering the acute and convalescent phases of COVID-19 were provided by collaborators in the United States, Italy and Spain. The dataset comprised deeply sampled blood TCRbeta repertoires from subjects exposed to, actively infected with, or recovered from COVID-19. The repertoires were made available in a free public database intended to serve as a resource for research on the immune response to SARS-CoV-2. The sample metadata nearly always contained a de-identified subject ID, COVID-19 status, age in years and sex. The samples were drawn from the first 160 participants of the ongoing ImmuneRACE study and from 1,254 subjects provided by 6 global collaborators. Where HLA class I and class II types were available, the types were taken from metadata supplied by the sample provider, not from assay-based typing. The material from the prospective study consisted of cDNA or gDNA derived from T cells, B-cell-depleted T cells, or PBMCs.

TCRbeta CDR3 regions were amplified from genomic DNA using the immunoSEQ Assay, a bias-controlled multiplex PCR. In the source study's methods: Within the assay, amplification of reference gene primers was used to estimate how many nucleated cells each sample contained. To quantify the absolute abundance of each unique TCRbeta CDR3 rearrangement, sequence reads were collapsed and filtered. For each sample, productive Simpson clonality was calculated as the square root of Simpson's diversity index across productive rearrangements. This is the immuneACCESS table as TCRdb keeps it, with only in-frame sequences that have V and J called. A part of the clones is gone; compared with another copy, unresolved V genes explain less than half, and the rest is unexplained. V and J calls and clone size are given by that table; D and trimming were obtained from the DNA. This sample comprises about 66,000 clones, approximately 91% of them detected only once. The ten largest clones represent 3% to 4.5% of the sample.

The investigation overall reported the following: The amount of clinical and demographic metadata varied by source and participant and was provided uncurated.

V lost 1 base and J lost 7 bases; the stretch between them is 11 bases long. The CDR3 has 15 amino acids, counting the end cysteine and phenylalanine. Only the CDR3 DNA is retained, 45 bases long and in frame from the first base. From the germline V gene, CDR1 is SGHTA and CDR2 is FQGNSA. The collaborating institutions used their own protocols to collect whole blood in K2EDTA tubes. For TCRbeta analysis, collaborators shipped samples in one of three forms: frozen whole blood, isolated PBMCs, or DNA extracted from either of those sample types. The chain uses TRBV7-2 and TRBJ1-6; no D gene can be assigned with confidence. This receptor was obtained from a man in his sixties or seventies with acute or convalescent COVID-19. The sequenced material came from peripheral blood. The DNA sequence is TGTGCCAGCAGCTTAGAAAGATTCCGGAATTCACCCCTCCACTTT. The encoded protein is CASSLERFRNSPLHF.